The 20 T cell receptor beta chains listed next were all sequenced from one sample in a study of blood T cell repertoires in COVID-19. This table comes from immunoSEQ multiplex PCR, and its TCRdb copy is limited to in-frame clones, with some not included. The sample includes hundreds of thousands of clones, 85% of them seen just once. Input material: peripheral blood. The receptors originated from a man in his fifties with active or convalescent COVID-19.

V is TRBV11-1 and J is TRBJ2-7; 12 nucleotides match TRBD1. The J segment lost 6 bases and the V segment lost 5 bases, leaving 5 bases of the junction unmatched. Germline V gives CDR1 SGHAT, CDR2 FQDESV (reference sequence). The CDR3 consists of 14 residues. CDR3 sequence (DNA): TGTGCCAGCAGCCGAGGGACAGGGGGCTTCGAGCAGTACTTC. It specifies CASSRGTGGFEQYF.

This chain joins TRBV6-1 and TRBJ1-6, with TRBD1 matching 9 bases. The CDR3 has 15 residues. Trimming at V came to 2 bases and at J to 10 bases, leaving 6 bases not matched to a gene. CDR1 is MNHNS, CDR2 SASEGT, per germline. CDR3 loop: CASSEFGTGSSPLHF. The DNA of the CDR3 is TGTGCCAGCAGTGAATTCGGGACAGGGAGCTCACCCCTCCACTTT.

The sample holds a few counts of this clone. This sequence joins TRBV7-4 and TRBJ1-5, with D tentatively TRBD1 (6 bases). From germline, CDR1 is SGHVT and CDR2 SQSDAQ. This CDR3 has 14 residues. V was cut by 3 bases and J by 2 bases, with 8 bases left in between. CDR3 loop: CASSFSGGNQPQHF. The CDR3 nucleotides read TGTGCCAGCAGCTTTTCAGGGGGCAATCAGCCCCAGCATTTT.

The chain recombines TRBV2 with TRBJ1-1; the match to TRBD1 covers 10 bases. Trimming cost V 7 bases and J 9 bases; bases outside gene matches: 8. Germline CDR1 is SNHLY and CDR2 is FYNNEI. The CDR3 has 13 residues. The CDR3 nucleotides read TGTGCCAGCAACCCCGACAGGGGGCTTCAAGCTTTCTTT. Encoded protein: CASNPDRGLQAFF.

The genes are TRBV11-2 and TRBJ2-3; TRBD2 matches 10 bases. CDR1 SGHAT and CDR2 FQNNGV come from the germline V gene. V was pared by 6 bases and J by 1 base, with 7 bases of the junction left unmatched. CDR3 length: 16 residues. CDR3 in DNA: TGTGCCAGCAGTAGAGCTAGCGGGAGTGGCACAGATACGCAGTATTTT. Its translation is CASSRASGSGTDTQYF. The variable domain in full, with the rest retrieved from reference TRBV11-2 and TRBJ2-3, is EAGVAQSPRYKIIEKRQSVAFWCNPISGHATLYWYQQILGQGPKLLIQFQNNGVVDDSQLPKDRFSAERLKGVDSTLKIQPAKLEDSAVYLCASSRASGSGTDTQYFGPGTRLTVL.

The chain links TRBV4-1 to TRBJ2-1; 12 bases align to TRBD2. This CDR3 is built from 17 residues. After removal of 0 bases from V and 6 bases from J, the junction contained 6 bases not matched to a gene. Germline V gene data show CDR1 as MGHRA and CDR2 as YSYEKL. CDR3: CASSQERLAGAGNEQFF. The CDR3 DNA is TGCGCCAGCAGCCAAGAACGACTAGCGGGAGCAGGCAATGAGCAGTTCTTC.

The chain uses TRBV9 and TRBJ2-3; the match to TRBD2 covers 8 bases. Trimming cost V 9 bases and J 4 bases; bases outside gene matches: 13. This CDR3 is built from 15 residues. The germline CDR1 and CDR2 sequences are SGDLS and YYNGEE. CDR3 bases: TGTGCCACCTCGCCGGGACTAGGGATATCAGATACGCAGTATTTT. Translated: CATSPGLGISDTQYF.

This clone was recorded a few times. The J gene is TRBJ2-7, the V gene TRBV7-9; D is undetermined. This CDR3 contains 15 residues. The V gene's germline CDR1 is SEHNR and CDR2 FQNEAQ (reference sequence). The V end was cut by 5 bases, the J end by 2 bases, with 16 bases between. The CDR3 DNA reads as TGTGCCAGCAGCCTCGGAGTCTACGACGCCTACGAGCAGTACTTC. As protein: CASSLGVYDAYEQYF. Together with reference TRBV7-9 and TRBJ2-7, the CDR3 gives the full variable domain: DTGVSQNPRHKITKRGQNVTFRCDPISEHNRLYWYRQTLGQGPEFLTYFQNEAQLEKSRLLSDRFSAERPKGSFSTLEIQRTEQGDSAMYLCASSLGVYDAYEQYFGPGTRLTVT.

This clone has just one count. V is TRBV10-2 and J is TRBJ1-1; TRBD1 matches 9 bases. Germline assignment: CDR1 WSHSY and CDR2 SAAADI. Trimming cost V 7 bases and J 5 bases; bases outside gene matches: 11. The CDR3 consists of 15 residues. The CDR3 protein is CASNSDRGRGTEAFF. The CDR3 region has the DNA TGCGCCAGCAATTCGGACAGGGGCCGGGGGACTGAAGCTTTCTTT.

This chain connects TRBV6-2 or TRBV6-3 to TRBJ2-7; D may be TRBD2 (6 bases). Germline V CDR1 and CDR2: MNHEY, SVGEGT. Trimming shortened V by 5 bases and J by 7 bases, and 9 bases separated the two germline ends. This CDR3 region has 11 residues. CDR3 nucleotide sequence: TGTGCCAGCAGTCACCGGGGGGAGCAGTACTTC. It yields the protein CASSHRGEQYF.

This sequence joins TRBV29-1 and TRBJ2-3, with D perhaps TRBD2 (6 bases). Trimming pared 2 bases from V and 4 bases from J, leaving 10 bases between. Germline lookup yields CDR1 SQVTM and CDR2 ANQGSEA. There are 13 residues in the CDR3. This chain's CDR3 is CSVERRRADTQYF. The CDR3 coding sequence is TGCAGCGTTGAAAGGAGGAGGGCAGATACGCAGTATTTT.

The CDR3 DNA reads TGTGCCTGGAGCCCCTCCCGGGTTGAGCAGTTCTTC. Translation gives CAWSPSRVEQFF. This chain connects TRBV30 to TRBJ2-1; D gene unclear. The CDR3 runs to 12 residues. V was pared by 3 bases and J by 9 bases, with 12 bases between. Germline V gene lookup returns CDR1 GTSNPN and CDR2 SVGIG (reference sequence).

This chain joins TRBV3-1 (or the pseudogene TRBV3-2) and TRBJ1-3; 11 bases line up with TRBD1. Germline assignment: CDR1 LGHDT and CDR2 YNNKEL (reference sequence). The CDR3 length is 16 residues. The trim removed 4 bases at V and 10 bases at J, leaving 12 bases unmatched. CDR3 bases: TGTGCCAGCAGCCGAGGCCGGGGACAGGGGGAAGGGACCATATATTTT. Protein product: CASSRGRGQGEGTIYF.

This clone has only a few counts. The V call is TRBV5-1, the J call TRBJ1-3; D is perhaps TRBD1 (6 bases). The germline gives CDR1 SGHRS, CDR2 YFSETQ. V was cut by 4 bases and J by 0 bases, with 11 bases left in between. The CDR3 length is 15 residues. The CDR3, as DNA: TGCGCCAGCAGCCAAATGGACAGCTCTGGAAACACCATATATTTT. Protein: CASSQMDSSGNTIYF.

The chain couples TRBV15 to TRBJ1-5, with D unresolved. Germline V CDR1 and CDR2: LNHNV, YYDKDF (reference sequence). This CDR3 spans 15 amino acids. The V end was cut by 1 base, the J end by 7 bases, with 14 bases between. DNA for the CDR3: TGTGCCACCAGCAGAGGAATGGACTCGGGACAGCCCCAGCATTTT. Its protein is CATSRGMDSGQPQHF.

The CDR3 sequence: CQKGKETQYF. The CDR3 DNA sequence: TGCCAAAAGGGGAAAGAGACCCAGTACTTC. The V gene is TRBV21-1, the J gene TRBJ2-5; the table's TRBD1 call for D was not verified on the DNA. TRBV21-1 is a recognized pseudogene. The CDR3 is 10 residues long.

The chain joins TRBV5-1 to TRBJ2-2; possible D gene TRBD1, 5 bases. The CDR3 contains 13 residues. V was shortened by 0 bases and J by 9 bases, with 9 bases between the two germline ends. Per germline, CDR1 SGHRS and CDR2 YFSETQ. CDR3 in amino acids: CASSLGSGRELFF. CDR3 coding DNA: TGCGCCAGCAGCTTGGGGTCAGGGAGGGAGCTGTTTTTT.

The chain has TRBV5-6 and TRBJ1-1; D possibly corresponds to TRBD1 (5 bases). This CDR3 region has 12 residues. From germline, CDR1 is SGHDT and CDR2 YYEEEE. Deletions cut 1 base from V and 7 bases from J, with 8 bases between. The CDR3 loop reads CASSLWGYEAFF. The CDR3 nucleotides read TGTGCCAGCAGCTTGTGGGGCTATGAAGCTTTCTTT.

This chain connects TRBV7-9 to TRBJ1-4, with D unresolved. Germline V gene lookup returns CDR1 SEHNR and CDR2 FQNEAQ (reference sequence). The germline V and J ends were trimmed by 1 base and 7 bases, with 4 bases remaining between them. The CDR3 is 12 amino acids. The CDR3 loop reads CASSLGSEKLFF. The CDR3 DNA reads as TGTGCCAGCAGCTTAGGTAGTGAAAAACTGTTTTTT.

The rearrangement links TRBV25-1 to TRBJ2-7; D is unclear. Trimming left V 6 bases short and J 2 bases short, with 14 bases between. Germline V gene data show CDR1 as MGHDK and CDR2 as SYGVNS. This CDR3 has 14 residues. CDR3 region: CASSPERPPYEQYF. CDR3 nucleotide sequence: TGTGCCAGCAGCCCCGAGAGGCCCCCCTACGAGCAGTACTTC.